The 20 T cell receptor beta chains listed next were all sequenced from one sample in a study of blood T cells in healthy people across ages (dated by TCRdb to about 2015). Preparation of the library involved 5' RACE. The sequencer listed for this sample is Illumina HiSeq 2500. A second PCR of roughly 7 to 12 cycles was run with a J-beta primer mix and a sample-barcoded 5' primer. Using fastp at Q25 and MiXCR, TCRdb reprocessed the public reads and kept productive beta chains. Every distinct CDR3 protein forms one entry, paired with its most common genes and DNA. The table for this sample lists about 930,000 distinct CDR3 sequences; about 27% of them were counted only once. The ten largest clones add up to roughly 10% of the sample. These data were likewise used in another study, on T cells of mothers and their children.

Sequencing was performed on blood. Every receptor here comes from a woman aged 35 to 49 in good health.

The chain recombines TRBV7-3 with TRBJ2-3; the match to TRBD2 covers 9 bases. In germline, CDR1 is SGHTA, CDR2 FQGTGA. The CDR3 length is 16 residues. V was clipped by 5 bases and J by 2 bases; unmatched bases: 8. In nucleotides, the CDR3 is TGTGCCAGCAGCACCGGTCCTAGCGGGAACACAGATACGCAGTATTTT. The encoded protein is CASSTGPSGNTDTQYF.

This clonotype was counted between two and nine times. Here the CDR3 reads CSASTRTAYRSGYTF. CDR3 bases: TGCAGTGCTAGTACCCGGACAGCCTACCGGAGTGGCTACACCTTC. The chain carries TRBV20-1 and TRBJ1-2, with D possibly matching TRBD1 (6 bases). Germline CDR1 and CDR2: DFQATT and SNEGSKA (reference sequence). Deletions cut 3 bases from V and 7 bases from J, with 21 bases between. CDR3 size: 15 residues.

There are a few counts of this clonotype. The V call is TRBV12-3 or TRBV12-4, the J call TRBJ1-2; 9 bases line up with TRBD1. The V segment lost 3 bases and the J segment 4 bases; nucleotides outside the gene matches: 12. There are 17 residues in the CDR3. The DNA for the CDR3 is TGTGCCAGCAGTTTGTACGCAACAGGGGGCGGAAGCTATGGCTACACCTTC. This gives the protein CASSLYATGGGSYGYTF.

Concerning this clonotype: At one boundary the junction diverges from the germline segment, which might be a read error. V gene TRBV25-1 combines with J gene TRBJ1-1, with D maybe TRBD1 (6 bases). Germline V lookup: CDR1 MGHDK, CDR2 SYGVNS. The CDR3 covers 14 residues. CDR3 loop: CVSSGLGGRTEAFF. In DNA form, the CDR3 reads TGTGTCAGCAGTGGCCTTGGGGGGCGCACTGAAGCTTTCTTT.

This clonotype was counted ten times or more. The genes are TRBV7-8 and TRBJ2-5; 7 bases agree with TRBD1. This CDR3 has 15 amino acids. The germline V gene has CDR1 SGHVS and CDR2 FQNEAQ. Trimming took 3 bases from V and 7 from J; bases not matched to a gene: 11. Here the CDR3 reads CASSLRDRSRVTQYF. The CDR3 nucleotides read TGTGCCAGCAGCTTGAGGGACAGATCGCGGGTGACCCAGTACTTC.

This rearrangement joins TRBV7-2 to TRBJ2-7, with D perhaps TRBD2 (5 bases). V shed 1 base and J shed 9 bases, with 10 bases lying between them. The V gene's germline CDR1 is SGHTA and CDR2 FQGNSA. The CDR3 length is 12 residues. The CDR3 reads CASSLELGRQYF. In DNA form, the CDR3 reads TGTGCCAGCAGCTTAGAGTTGGGGAGGCAGTACTTC.

The gene calls are TRBV6-2 or TRBV6-3 and TRBJ2-7; a possible D gene is TRBD2 (6 bases). Deletions cut 6 bases from V and 2 bases from J, with 17 bases between. This CDR3 comprises 15 residues. Germline loops: CDR1 MNHEY, CDR2 SVGEGT. The CDR3 coding sequence is TGTGCCAGCAGCCTCAAGCGGGTGCCGACCTACGAGCAGTACTTC. This gives the protein CASSLKRVPTYEQYF.

This sequence joins TRBV20-1 and TRBJ1-4; tentative D call: TRBD1 (6 bases). The germline gives CDR1 DFQATT, CDR2 SNEGSKA (reference sequence). There are 15 residues in the CDR3. V was pared by 5 bases and J by 0 bases, with 13 bases between. In DNA form, the CDR3 reads TGCAGTGCTGGGGGCAGGCGGTCAACTAATGAAAAACTGTTTTTT. Encoded protein: CSAGGRRSTNEKLFF.

The chain couples TRBV5-1 to TRBJ2-5, with TRBD2 identical over 7 bases. V shed 4 bases and J 8 bases; nucleotides not matched to a gene: 11. This CDR3 has 14 residues. Germline V gene data show CDR1 as SGHRS and CDR2 as YFSETQ. CDR3 loop: CASSRSSGDDTQYF. In nucleotides, the CDR3 is TGCGCCAGCAGCCGATCTAGCGGAGACGATACCCAGTACTTC.

This chain joins TRBV7-2 and TRBJ2-1; D is unclear. The CDR3 is 12 residues long. The germline CDR1 and CDR2 sequences are SGHTA and FQGNSA. Trimming removed 5 bases at V and 15 bases at J, with 17 bases between. The CDR3 reads CASSPSMGRRFF. CDR3 coding DNA: TGTGCCAGCAGCCCCTCGATGGGAAGGCGGTTCTTC.

V is TRBV30 and J is TRBJ2-1; TRBD2 aligns across 9 bases. The CDR3 covers 14 residues. Germline trimming cut 0 bases from V and 7 bases from J; bases unmatched to any gene: 4. Germline assignment: CDR1 GTSNPN and CDR2 SVGIG (reference sequence). Here the CDR3 reads CAWSVNSGGNEQFF. Written as DNA, the CDR3 is TGTGCCTGGAGTGTTAATAGCGGGGGAAATGAGCAGTTCTTC.

This clonotype was counted at least ten times. This chain connects TRBV7-9 to TRBJ2-7, with TRBD1 matching over 9 bases. CDR3 length equals 13 residues. V lost 4 bases, J lost 5 bases, and 3 bases stayed unmatched. Germline CDR1 is SEHNR and CDR2 is FQNEAQ (reference sequence). As DNA, the CDR3 is TGTGCCAGCAGCTGGGGACAGGGTGACGAGCAGTACTTC. Translation: CASSWGQGDEQYF.

This clonotype has just a few counts. This chain joins TRBV20-1 and TRBJ1-1; D might be TRBD1 (6 bases). V shed 7 bases and J shed 2 bases, with 17 bases lying between them. CDR3 length: 14 amino acids. The germline V gene encodes CDR1 DFQATT and CDR2 SNEGSKA (reference sequence). CDR3 bases: TGCAGTGTGAGGAGGGGGGAAATTAACACTGAAGCTTTCTTT. This gives the protein CSVRRGEINTEAFF.

With regard to this clonotype: The junction departs from germline at one end; a sequencing error may be responsible. The CDR3, as DNA: TGCAGCGTTAAAGATCGAACAGCCTATGAGCAGTACTTC. It translates to CSVKDRTAYEQYF. The V and J genes are TRBV29-1 and TRBJ2-4; D ambiguous. CDR3 length: 13 amino acids. The germline V gene encodes CDR1 SQVTM and CDR2 ANQGSEA.

This chain uses TRBV6-2 or TRBV6-3 with TRBJ1-1, with no clear D. The CDR3 has 11 amino acids. Trimming removed 5 bases at V and 12 bases at J, with 13 bases between. Germline assignment: CDR1 MNHEY and CDR2 SVGEGT. The CDR3 spells CASSNEDVTFF. In nucleotides, the CDR3 is TGTGCCAGCAGTAATGAGGACGTCACTTTCTTT.

This chain links TRBV28 with TRBJ1-1, with TRBD1 matching over 11 bases. The CDR3 is 16 residues long. Germline trimming cut 6 bases from V and 6 bases from J; bases unmatched to any gene: 12. Germline V gene lookup returns CDR1 MDHEN and CDR2 SYDVKM. CDR3 DNA sequence: TGTGCCAGCAGCCGGACAGGGGGCGAATTTAACGCTGAAGCTTTCTTT. Protein sequence: CASSRTGGEFNAEAFF.

V gene TRBV6-1 combines with J gene TRBJ1-1; TRBD1 aligns across 9 bases. The CDR3 runs 14 residues. Germline V gives CDR1 MNHNS, CDR2 SASEGT. V shed 4 bases, J shed 5 bases, and the junction held 5 bases outside the gene matches. In nucleotides, the CDR3 is TGTGCCAGCAGTGTGGACAGGGGAAGTACTGAAGCTTTCTTT. Amino acids: CASSVDRGSTEAFF.

This clonotype was detected a few times. The rearrangement joins TRBV20-1 to TRBJ1-1; the D is unclear. The CDR3 runs to 13 residues. Germline V gene data show CDR1 as DFQATT and CDR2 as SNEGSKA (reference sequence). Trimming removed 3 bases at V and 0 bases at J, with 8 bases between. CDR3 residues: CSARGSLNTEAFF. CDR3 coding DNA: TGCAGTGCTAGGGGATCGTTGAACACTGAAGCTTTCTTT.

This clonotype was seen ten or more times. This chain connects TRBV15 to TRBJ2-5; D gene uncertain. Per germline, CDR1 LNHNV and CDR2 YYDKDF (reference sequence). The CDR3 consists of 13 residues. V was pared by 1 base and J by 4 bases, with 7 bases between. CDR3 loop: CATSRVGGETQYF. The DNA of the CDR3 is TGTGCCACCAGCAGAGTGGGCGGAGAGACCCAGTACTTC.

The chain employs TRBV6-6 and TRBJ1-2, with 9 nucleotides matching TRBD1. The CDR3 contains 15 residues. J was trimmed by 7 bases and V by 8 bases; bases with no gene match: 14. Germline values: CDR1 MNHNY, CDR2 SVGAGI (reference sequence). In DNA, the CDR3 is TGTGCCAGCCGGACAACACCCACAGGGGGCCTTGGCTACACCTTC. This gives the protein CASRTTPTGGLGYTF.